These T cell receptor beta chains were read from a single sample in a study of response to subunit inactivated influenza vaccine. From the RT-PCR reads, TCRdb called clonotypes with MiXCR, one entry per CDR3 protein. Of under 950,000 distinct CDR3 sequences listed, 21% are singletons. The sample here was PBMCs from blood, taken roughly 5 days after vaccination. The receptors here all came from a man aged 45-65 years who received an inactivated influenza vaccine. CDR3s include the opening cysteine and the closing phenylalanine or tryptophan. D genes are given only for firm matches. The size entry is marked missing in some rows and otherwise reads once, few, many or a size class.

D gene: TRBD2; V gene: TRBV4-1; J gene: TRBJ2-7; clone size: .; CDR3 DNA: TGCGCCAGCAGCCAACTAGCGGGGGCCAACTACGAGCAGTACTTC; CDR3 protein: CASSQLAGANYEQYF
D gene: .; V gene: TRBV24-1; J gene: TRBJ2-3; clone size: .; CDR3 DNA: TGTGCCACCAGTGAACCATCCTCCGGCACAGATACGCAGTATTTT; CDR3 protein: CATSEPSSGTDTQYF
D gene: .; V gene: TRBV7-8; J gene: TRBJ1-6; clone size: .; CDR3 DNA: TGTGCCAGCAGCTTAGCGGGTTCACCCCTCCACTTT; CDR3 protein: CASSLAGSPLHF
D gene: .; V gene: TRBV7-8; J gene: TRBJ2-3; clone size: .; CDR3 DNA: TGTGCCAGCCAGTTGGGAAGGGGAATGGGGGCAGATACGCAGTATTTT; CDR3 protein: CASQLGRGMGADTQYF
D gene: .; V gene: TRBV20-1; J gene: TRBJ1-1; clone size: few; CDR3 DNA: TGCAGTGCTAGAGAGCAACACTGGGGGAATGAAGCTTTCTTT; CDR3 protein: CSAREQHWGNEAFF
D gene: TRBD1; V gene: TRBV27; J gene: TRBJ2-5; clone size: few; CDR3 DNA: TGTGCCAGCACTACGGGACAGACGGGAGAGACCCAGTACTTC; CDR3 protein: CASTTGQTGETQYF
D gene: TRBD2; V gene: TRBV12-3/TRBV12-4; J gene: TRBJ2-1; clone size: .; CDR3 DNA: TGTGCCAGCACCGGGGGGGGACTGAACAATGAGCAGTTCTTC; CDR3 protein: CASTGGGLNNEQFF
D gene: TRBD2; V gene: TRBV3-1; J gene: TRBJ2-3; clone size: .; CDR3 DNA: TGTGCCACCAGCTATACAAGTGCGGGGGGCGGCACAGATACGCAGTATTTT; CDR3 protein: CATSYTSAGGGTDTQYF
D gene: TRBD2; V gene: TRBV20-1; J gene: TRBJ2-2; clone size: .; CDR3 DNA: TGCAGTGCGTCCATGACTAGCGGGGGGGCAACCGGGGAGCTGTTTTTT; CDR3 protein: CSASMTSGGATGELFF
D gene: .; V gene: TRBV5-5; J gene: TRBJ1-2; clone size: .; CDR3 DNA: TGTGCCAGCAGCATGGACCGTGGGTATGGCTACACCTTC; CDR3 protein: CASSMDRGYGYTF
D gene: .; V gene: TRBV7-8; J gene: TRBJ2-7; clone size: many; CDR3 DNA: TGTGCCAGCAGCGGAGGCGGATTCCTAAACGAGCAGTACTTC; CDR3 protein: CASSGGGFLNEQYF
D gene: TRBD2; V gene: TRBV29-1; J gene: TRBJ2-7; clone size: .; CDR3 DNA: TGCAGCGTTGCCCCCAAACTAGCGGGAGTCTACGAGCAGTACTTC; CDR3 protein: CSVAPKLAGVYEQYF
D gene: .; V gene: TRBV7-8; J gene: TRBJ2-7; clone size: .; CDR3 DNA: TGTGCCAGCAGCTTACCAGGAGGAGGCGAGCAGTACTTC; CDR3 protein: CASSLPGGGEQYF
D gene: TRBD1; V gene: TRBV2; J gene: TRBJ1-1; clone size: .; CDR3 DNA: TGTGCCAGCAGTGGCCGGACAGGGGGGGCAGGCACTGAAGCTTTCTTT; CDR3 protein: CASSGRTGGAGTEAFF
D gene: .; V gene: TRBV20-1; J gene: TRBJ1-5; clone size: .; CDR3 DNA: TGCAGTGCTAGGCCTCAGGGGTATAGCAATCAGCCCCAGCATTTT; CDR3 protein: CSARPQGYSNQPQHF
D gene: .; V gene: TRBV7-3; J gene: TRBJ1-2; clone size: few; CDR3 DNA: TGTGCCAGCAGCTTACAGAAAACCGGCTATGGCTACACCTTC; CDR3 protein: CASSLQKTGYGYTF
D gene: TRBD2; V gene: TRBV5-1; J gene: TRBJ2-1; clone size: .; CDR3 DNA: TGCGCCAGCAGCGCTCTAGCGGGGGCCTACTATGAGCAGTTCTTC; CDR3 protein: CASSALAGAYYEQFF
D gene: .; V gene: TRBV20-1; J gene: TRBJ2-7; clone size: .; CDR3 DNA: TGCAGTGCTAGATGGACTTTCTACGAGCAGTACTTC; CDR3 protein: CSARWTFYEQYF
D gene: TRBD1; V gene: TRBV20-1; J gene: TRBJ2-1; clone size: .; CDR3 DNA: TGCAGTGCTAGAGACTACAGGGGGCGGACCTACAATGAGCAGTTCTTC; CDR3 protein: CSARDYRGRTYNEQFF
D gene: .; V gene: TRBV7-2; J gene: TRBJ2-7; clone size: few; CDR3 DNA: TGTGCCAGCAGCTTAGGAGCATGGATTAGCTCCTACGAGCAGTACTTC; CDR3 protein: CASSLGAWISSYEQYF
D gene: .; V gene: TRBV6-2/TRBV6-3; J gene: TRBJ2-5; clone size: .; CDR3 DNA: TGTGCCAGCAGTTACTCGGCAGGGGACCAAGAGACCCAGTACTTC; CDR3 protein: CASSYSAGDQETQYF
D gene: TRBD2; V gene: TRBV10-3; J gene: TRBJ2-5; clone size: .; CDR3 DNA: TGTGCCATCAGTTCCGGACTAGCCGAACGCCAAGAGACCCAGTACTTC; CDR3 protein: CAISSGLAERQETQYF
D gene: .; V gene: TRBV11-3; J gene: TRBJ1-1; clone size: .; CDR3 DNA: TGTGCCAGCAGCTTACTTGGGGAGACCACTGAAGCTTTCTTT; CDR3 protein: CASSLLGETTEAFF
D gene: .; V gene: TRBV12-3/TRBV12-4; J gene: TRBJ1-1; clone size: .; CDR3 DNA: TGTGCCAGCAGTTTCTCCCCTGGACGGAGGAACACTGAAGCTTTCTTT; CDR3 protein: CASSFSPGRRNTEAFF
D gene: .; V gene: TRBV7-2; J gene: TRBJ2-1; clone size: few; CDR3 DNA: TGTGCCAGCAGTCGACAGGCATCGACTTACAATGAGCAGTTCTTC; CDR3 protein: CASSRQASTYNEQFF
D gene: .; V gene: TRBV30; J gene: TRBJ1-2; clone size: few; CDR3 DNA: TGTGCCTGGTCGAGGGGGAGGTATGGCTACACCTTC; CDR3 protein: CAWSRGRYGYTF
D gene: .; V gene: TRBV7-9; J gene: TRBJ1-1; clone size: few; CDR3 DNA: TGTGCCAGCAGCTCCCTCCCCGGGGCACAGTCGAACACTGAAGCTTTCTTT; CDR3 protein: CASSSLPGAQSNTEAFF
D gene: TRBD1; V gene: TRBV4-2; J gene: TRBJ2-2; clone size: .; CDR3 DNA: TGTGCCAGCAGCCAAGATTTACTGGGCAGGGGGCGCCGGGAGCTGTTTTTT; CDR3 protein: CASSQDLLGRGRRELFF
D gene: .; V gene: TRBV5-1; J gene: TRBJ2-5; clone size: .; CDR3 DNA: TGCGCCAGCAGCTTGGGAAGGGGCCGGTTGGAGACCCAGTACTTC; CDR3 protein: CASSLGRGRLETQYF
D gene: TRBD1; V gene: TRBV5-1; J gene: TRBJ2-2; clone size: many; CDR3 DNA: TGCGCCAGCAGCTTGGCCTACGGGACAGGGCCCACCGGGGAGCTGTTTTTT; CDR3 protein: CASSLAYGTGPTGELFF
D gene: .; V gene: TRBV30; J gene: TRBJ2-3; clone size: .; CDR3 DNA: TGTGCCTGGAGTGTAAAGGGAGGAGATACGCAGTATTTT; CDR3 protein: CAWSVKGGDTQYF
D gene: .; V gene: TRBV29-1; J gene: TRBJ2-3; clone size: few; CDR3 DNA: TGCAGCGCCACCGAATTTAGCACAGATACGCAGTATTTT; CDR3 protein: CSATEFSTDTQYF
D gene: TRBD2; V gene: TRBV12-3/TRBV12-4; J gene: TRBJ2-7; clone size: .; CDR3 DNA: TGTGCCAGCAGCAGTAGCGGGGGGGGTCTGTACGAGCAGTACTTC; CDR3 protein: CASSSSGGGLYEQYF
D gene: .; V gene: TRBV12-3/TRBV12-4; J gene: TRBJ1-2; clone size: many; CDR3 DNA: TGTGCCAGCAGTTATCAAGTGGGGAATGGCTACACCTTC; CDR3 protein: CASSYQVGNGYTF
D gene: .; V gene: TRBV20-1; J gene: TRBJ2-1; clone size: few; CDR3 DNA: TGCAGTGCTACGGAGGGGAACTCCTACAATGAGCAGTTCTTC; CDR3 protein: CSATEGNSYNEQFF
D gene: TRBD1; V gene: TRBV12-3/TRBV12-4; J gene: TRBJ2-7; clone size: many; CDR3 DNA: TGTGCCAGCAGCGTCCGGGACAGCTCCTACGAGCAGTACTTC; CDR3 protein: CASSVRDSSYEQYF
D gene: .; V gene: TRBV3-1; J gene: TRBJ1-1; clone size: .; CDR3 DNA: TGTGCCAGCAGCCAAGGGGGCTGGGGAACTGAAGCTTTCTTT; CDR3 protein: CASSQGGWGTEAFF
D gene: .; V gene: TRBV12-3/TRBV12-4; J gene: TRBJ1-2; clone size: few; CDR3 DNA: TGTGCCAGCAGGGGGGGACGGAACTATGGCTACACCTTC; CDR3 protein: CASRGGRNYGYTF
D gene: .; V gene: TRBV20-1; J gene: TRBJ2-1; clone size: few; CDR3 DNA: TGCAGTGCTAGAGATCACGGGAATGAGCAGTTCTTC; CDR3 protein: CSARDHGNEQFF
D gene: .; V gene: TRBV7-2; J gene: TRBJ2-3; clone size: .; CDR3 DNA: TGTGCCAGCAGCGACAGATTCACAGATACGCAGTATTTT; CDR3 protein: CASSDRFTDTQYF
D gene: TRBD1; V gene: TRBV20-1; J gene: TRBJ2-7; clone size: few; CDR3 DNA: TGCAGTGCAGGACAGGGGGCGGCCGAGCAGTACTTC; CDR3 protein: CSAGQGAAEQYF
D gene: TRBD1; V gene: TRBV6-2/TRBV6-3; J gene: TRBJ2-4; clone size: .; CDR3 DNA: TGTGCCAGCAGCGGACAGGGGATAGCCAAAAACATTCAGTACTTC; CDR3 protein: CASSGQGIAKNIQYF
D gene: TRBD2; V gene: TRBV5-1; J gene: TRBJ2-5; clone size: few; CDR3 DNA: TGCGCCAGCAGGACTAGCGGGGGGTCATACCAAGAGACCCAGTACTTC; CDR3 protein: CASRTSGGSYQETQYF
D gene: .; V gene: TRBV7-2; J gene: TRBJ2-5; clone size: .; CDR3 DNA: TGTGCCAGCAGCTTAGGAATACAGCTACAAGAGACCCAGTACTTC; CDR3 protein: CASSLGIQLQETQYF